This T cell receptor (beta chain) comes out of a study of T cell responses to AZD1222 COVID-19 vaccine. Overall study context: Pooling was applied to second doses at about 4 or about 12 weeks. Study-level findings and limits: Variant regions that are unmutated are reportedly the target of nearly half of spike-specific TCRs. Baseline antibody screening turned up just five to seven seropositive AZD1222 recipients. Spike-specific TCR depth and breadth grew after two AZD1222 doses.

Note on this clone: Its cognate antigen is unknown.

Clones were read by immunoSEQ multiplex PCR, and TCRdb kept only the in-frame ones, dropping some. The profile shows roughly 81,000 clones, approximately 86% of them singletons. The V end was cut by 3 bases, the J end by 0 bases, with 15 bases between. There are 17 residues in the CDR3. CDR1 is MGHRA, CDR2 YSYEKL, per germline. The receptor comes from an adult in good health. V gene TRBV4-1 combines with J gene TRBJ1-5; weak D call: TRBD1 (5 bases). The specimen comprised peripheral blood, sampled on day 0 of AZD1222 vaccination. CDR3 residues: CASSQGQGYTSNQPQHF. The DNA of the CDR3 is TGCGCCAGCAGCCAGGGTCAGGGTTATACTAGCAATCAGCCCCAGCATTTT.